This T cell receptor (beta chain) appears in the sequencing data of a study of blood T cell repertoires in COVID-19. Study details: The analysed material was cDNA or gDNA that came from T cells, B-cell-depleted T cells, or PBMCs.

Assay: immunoSEQ multiplex PCR; the TCRdb copy retains only in-frame clones and omits some. This table holds about 200,000 clones, roughly 82% found once. This CDR3 has 15 amino acids. The V end was cut by 5 bases, the J end by 5 bases, with 18 bases between. Per the germline V gene, CDR1 is KGHSH and CDR2 is LQKENI. This clonotype was sampled from a human donor in a cohort sampled during active COVID-19. This chain joins TRBV18 and TRBJ1-1, with a tentative D call TRBD1 (6 bases). What was sequenced was peripheral blood. The CDR3 DNA is TGTGCCAGCTCAAAACAAAGAGGGGGAGGGACTGAAGCTTTCTTT. Translation: CASSKQRGGGTEAFF.